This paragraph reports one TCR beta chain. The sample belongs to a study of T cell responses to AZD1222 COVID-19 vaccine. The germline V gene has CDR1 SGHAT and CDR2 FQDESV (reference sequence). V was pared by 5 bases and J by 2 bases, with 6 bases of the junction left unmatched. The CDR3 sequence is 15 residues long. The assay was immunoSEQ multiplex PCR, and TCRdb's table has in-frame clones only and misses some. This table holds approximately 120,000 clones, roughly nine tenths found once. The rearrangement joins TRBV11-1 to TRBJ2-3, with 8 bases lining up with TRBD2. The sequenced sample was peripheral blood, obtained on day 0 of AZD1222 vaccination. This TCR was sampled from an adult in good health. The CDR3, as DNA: TGTGCCAGCAGCGGGACTAGAGATAACACAGATACGCAGTATTTT. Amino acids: CASSGTRDNTDTQYF.